These 2 T cell receptor beta chains share one sample of origin, sequenced in a study of beta chain features in type 1 diabetes. The entirety of the isolated RNA underwent reverse transcription, so expressed TCRB transcripts were sequenced. Produced via immunoSEQ multiplex PCR; TCRdb's table is partial and in-frame only. The table includes a few hundred thousand clones, about 25% detected once. The sample consisted of central memory CD4+ T cells from blood. Receptor source: a man aged 30 to 45 in good health.

The table lists this clone with a count of one. The chain couples TRBV5-4 to TRBJ2-1, with 8 bases matching TRBD2. V lost 1 base to trimming and J lost 0 bases; unmatched junction nucleotides: 3. The CDR3 runs to 16 residues. Germline CDR1 reads SGHNT; CDR2 reads YYREEE (reference sequence). The CDR3 is CASSLSTSGSYNEQFF. The CDR3 DNA follows: TGTGCCAGCAGCTTGTCAACTAGCGGCTCCTACAATGAGCAGTTCTTC.

This clone turned up a few times. This chain joins TRBV14 and TRBJ2-3; 7 nucleotides align to TRBD2. Germline V CDR1 and CDR2: SGHDN, FVKESK. The ends lost 0 bases at V and 7 bases at J; junction bases unmatched: 10. The CDR3 is made up of 16 amino acids. The CDR3 here is CASSQDVGRQLNTQYF. The CDR3 DNA follows: TGTGCCAGCAGCCAAGATGTCGGGAGGCAATTGAATACGCAGTATTTT.